Presented here are 3 T cell receptor beta chains from one specimen sequenced in a study of blood T cells in healthy people across ages. A second PCR of about 7 to 12 cycles used a sample-barcoded 5' primer and a J-beta primer mix. MiXCR was run by TCRdb on the 5' RACE reads, yielding one entry per CDR3 protein. The table records about 1.6 million distinct CDR3 sequences, about 35% of them present only once. The sequencing sample was made of blood. The source is a woman between 25 and 40 years old in good health.

This clonotype was seen a few times. The chain employs TRBV2 and TRBJ2-7; no clear D gene. From germline, CDR1 is SNHLY and CDR2 FYNNEI. The CDR3 consists of 13 residues. Deletions cut 3 bases from V and 5 bases from J, with 11 bases between. DNA of the CDR3: TGTGCCAGCAGTGAGCGGTACTCGGACGAGCAGTACTTC. Amino acids: CASSERYSDEQYF.

The rearrangement links TRBV7-9 to TRBJ2-1; no definite D call. Trimming pared 5 bases from V and 0 bases from J, leaving 11 bases between. Germline values: CDR1 SEHNR, CDR2 FQNEAQ (reference sequence). The CDR3 contains 15 residues. The CDR3 DNA reads TGTGCCAGCAGCGGCGAAGCCCCCTCCTACAATGAGCAGTTCTTC. Translation: CASSGEAPSYNEQFF.

This clonotype was seen a few times. V gene TRBV5-1 combines with J gene TRBJ1-1; the D is unclear. The V and J ends lost 3 bases and 0 bases respectively, with 9 bases between them. This CDR3 has 14 amino acids. CDR1 and CDR2 (germline): SGHRS, YFSETQ. As DNA, the CDR3 is TGCGCCAGCAGCTATCAGAACATGAACACTGAAGCTTTCTTT. The encoded protein is CASSYQNMNTEAFF.